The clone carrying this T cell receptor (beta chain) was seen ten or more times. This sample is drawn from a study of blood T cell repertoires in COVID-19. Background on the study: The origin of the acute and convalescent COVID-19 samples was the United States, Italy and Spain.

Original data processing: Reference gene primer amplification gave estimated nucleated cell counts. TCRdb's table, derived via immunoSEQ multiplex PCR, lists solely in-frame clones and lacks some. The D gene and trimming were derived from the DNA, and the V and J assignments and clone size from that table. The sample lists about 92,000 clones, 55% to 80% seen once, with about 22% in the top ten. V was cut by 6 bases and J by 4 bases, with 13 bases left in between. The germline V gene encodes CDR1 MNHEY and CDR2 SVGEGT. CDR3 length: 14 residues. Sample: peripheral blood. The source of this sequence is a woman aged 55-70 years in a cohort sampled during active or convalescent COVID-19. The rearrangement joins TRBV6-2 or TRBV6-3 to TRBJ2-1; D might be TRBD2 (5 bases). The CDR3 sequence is CASSRPGGYNEQFF. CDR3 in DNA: TGTGCCAGCAGCCGGCCCGGAGGTTACAATGAGCAGTTCTTC.